Following are 8 T cell receptor beta chains from one sample sequenced in a study of blood T cell repertoires in COVID-19. The table came from immunoSEQ multiplex PCR; TCRdb's copy has only in-frame clones and leaves some out. The table lists fewer than 250,000 clones, 83% of them singletons. The sample was peripheral blood. The source is a woman in her thirties or forties with active or convalescent COVID-19.

The chain couples TRBV19 to TRBJ1-2; unclear D gene. The V gene's germline CDR1 is LNHDA and CDR2 SQIVND (reference sequence). The CDR3 spans 15 residues. Trimming took 1 base from V and 0 from J, leaving 9 bases between them. The CDR3 bases are TGTGCCAGTAGTATAGTGGGCAGATCTAACTATGGCTACACCTTC. The encoded protein is CASSIVGRSNYGYTF.

The genes are TRBV2 and TRBJ2-1; the D is unclear. From germline, CDR1 is SNHLY and CDR2 FYNNEI. The CDR3 contains 15 residues. Deletions cut 1 base from V and 5 bases from J, with 12 bases between. The CDR3 bases are TGTGCCAGCAGTGAAGAGAGATACCCACACAATGAGCAGTTCTTC. Amino acid sequence: CASSEERYPHNEQFF.

This chain joins TRBV6-5 and TRBJ1-1, with 7 bases identical to TRBD1. Unmatched junction bases numbered 12, after V lost 6 bases and J lost 5 bases. The CDR3 is 15 residues long. From germline, CDR1 is MNHEY and CDR2 SVGAGI. CDR3 in amino acids: CASRDADRVGTEAFF. In DNA form, the CDR3 reads TGTGCCAGCAGGGACGCCGACAGGGTTGGAACTGAAGCTTTCTTT.

The J gene is TRBJ2-1, the V gene TRBV3-1 (or the pseudogene TRBV3-2), with 14 positions matching TRBD2. V dropped 3 bases and J dropped 8; count of bases not matched to a gene: 9. The germline CDR1 and CDR2 sequences are LGHDT and YNNKEL (reference sequence). This CDR3 contains 17 residues. For the CDR3, the DNA is TGTGCCAGCAGCCAGGTTCCGGGACTAGCGGGAGTACATGAGCAGTTCTTC. Residues: CASSQVPGLAGVHEQFF.

This chain joins TRBV6-2 or TRBV6-3 and TRBJ2-1; TRBD2 aligns across 13 bases. The V gene's germline CDR1 is MNHEY and CDR2 SVGEGT. The CDR3 covers 19 residues. With V trimmed by 2 bases and J by 0 bases, 7 bases remained unmatched. The CDR3 protein is CASSYTNGLAGASYNEQFF. The CDR3 DNA reads TGTGCCAGCAGTTACACTAATGGACTAGCGGGAGCCTCCTACAATGAGCAGTTCTTC.

The V gene is TRBV7-2, the J gene TRBJ2-5, with 7 bases identical to TRBD1. Germline CDR1 and CDR2: SGHTA and FQGNSA. V gave up 5 bases and J gave up 1 base; unmatched junction bases: 10. This CDR3 spans 16 amino acids. In DNA, the CDR3 is TGTGCCAGCAGCCCCAGACAGGGCCACTCCCAAGAGACCCAGTACTTC. This translates into CASSPRQGHSQETQYF.

The chain uses TRBV18 and TRBJ2-5, with a weak D call TRBD1 (5 bases). The germline gives CDR1 KGHSH, CDR2 LQKENI. Trimming removed 1 base at V and 4 bases at J, with 10 bases between. The length of the CDR3 is 14 residues. The CDR3 loop reads CASSPLAQGETQYF. The CDR3 nucleotides are TGTGCCAGCTCACCACTCGCGCAGGGAGAGACCCAGTACTTC.

This chain uses TRBV11-3 with TRBJ1-6; 8 bases map to TRBD1. CDR3 length: 19 amino acids. V shed 1 base, J shed 4 bases, and the junction held 12 bases outside the gene matches. Per germline, CDR1 SGHNT and CDR2 YENEEA. CDR3: CASSLGGANRGDYNSPLHF. The CDR3 DNA sequence: TGTGCCAGCAGCTTAGGCGGGGCGAACAGGGGGGATTATAATTCACCCCTCCACTTT.